This is a list of T cell receptor beta chains from one sample in a study of T cell changes during pregnancy in multiple sclerosis. The repertoire was sequenced with immunoSEQ multiplex PCR; TCRdb's copy has only in-frame clones and lacks some. The sample has roughly 60,000 clones; about 90% are singletons. This material consisted of CD4+ T cells from peripheral blood mononuclear cells, taken in the first trimester of pregnancy. All receptors come from a female donor with multiple sclerosis, enrolled in a pregnancy study. The CDR3 runs from the conserved cysteine through the conserved F or W. D genes are given only for firm matches. Rows may omit the clone size; those that give it use once, few, many or a size class.

len	d_gene	abundance	v_gene	j_gene	CDR3aa	CDR3nt
17	TRBD2	-	TRBV5-4	TRBJ2-7	CASSGGGSGVGTYEQYF	TGTGCCAGCAGCGGGGGGGGGAGCGGGGTAGGGACCTACGAGCAGTACTTC
14	-	few	TRBV7-2	TRBJ1-1	CASSSGRGNTEAFF	TGTGCCAGCAGCTCTGGGCGGGGGAACACTGAAGCTTTCTTT
16	TRBD1	-	TRBV5-4	TRBJ2-3	CASSSPRQGVTDTQYF	TGTGCCAGCAGCTCTCCTCGACAGGGAGTCACAGATACGCAGTATTTT
16	-	-	TRBV7-2	TRBJ2-6	CASSFSRPSGANVLTF	TGTGCCAGCAGCTTTTCCAGGCCCTCTGGGGCCAACGTCCTGACTTTC
14	-	-	TRBV5-5	TRBJ1-3	CASSLREAGNTIYF	TGTGCCAGCAGCCTCCGAGAAGCTGGAAACACCATATATTTT
13	TRBD2	-	TRBV6-4	TRBJ2-3	CASSDPIGGTQYF	TGTGCCAGCAGTGACCCGATCGGGGGGACGCAGTATTTT
13	TRBD2	-	TRBV19	TRBJ2-1	CANISGGKNEQFF	TGTGCCAACATTTCCGGGGGGAAAAATGAGCAGTTCTTC
13	-	few	TRBV13	TRBJ1-1	CASSLRVNTEAFF	TGTGCCAGCAGCTTGAGAGTGAACACTGAAGCTTTCTTT
15	-	-	TRBV9	TRBJ2-1	CASSVVGQIWNEQFF	TGTGCCAGCAGCGTAGTAGGACAGATTTGGAATGAGCAGTTCTTC
16	-	-	TRBV9	TRBJ2-6	CAIERGNYSGANVLTF	TGTGCCATCGAACGGGGTAACTATTCTGGGGCCAACGTCCTGACTTTC
15	-	-	TRBV5-6	TRBJ1-1	CASSPAGRLNTEAFF	TGTGCCAGCAGCCCAGCGGGCAGGCTAAACACTGAAGCTTTCTTT
13	-	-	TRBV7-2	TRBJ2-5	CASSYRVQETQYF	TGTGCCAGCAGTTACAGGGTCCAAGAGACCCAGTACTTC
15	TRBD1	-	TRBV6-5	TRBJ2-7	CASSLAGQGTYEQYF	TGTGCCAGCAGCCTCGCGGGACAGGGTACCTACGAGCAGTACTTC
13	-	-	TRBV6-6	TRBJ1-2	CAFKRGAVDGYTF	TGTGCCTTCAAGCGGGGGGCAGTGGATGGCTACACCTTC
15	-	-	TRBV6-1	TRBJ1-2	CASSETGGQGYGYTF	TGTGCCAGCAGTGAAACCGGGGGGCAAGGCTATGGCTACACCTTC
15	-	-	TRBV7-2	TRBJ2-3	CASSLGLQGTDTQYF	TGTGCCAGCAGCTTAGGTTTACAGGGCACAGATACGCAGTATTTT
17	TRBD2	-	TRBV2	TRBJ2-5	CASSEGGLLARKETQYF	TGTGCCAGCAGTGAAGGGGGCCTACTAGCGCGAAAAGAGACCCAGTACTTC
16	TRBD2	-	TRBV30	TRBJ2-5	CAWEPGLAGDQETQYF	TGTGCCTGGGAACCGGGACTAGCGGGGGACCAAGAGACCCAGTACTTC
14	TRBD1	-	TRBV9	TRBJ1-2	CASSVGQGNYGYTF	TGTGCCAGCAGCGTAGGACAGGGGAACTATGGCTACACCTTC
15	TRBD1	-	TRBV6-1	TRBJ2-5	CASRGDRAYQETQYF	TGTGCCAGCAGGGGGGACAGGGCGTACCAAGAGACCCAGTACTTC
15	-	-	TRBV7-8	TRBJ1-3	CASSPPFRVGNTIYF	TGTGCCAGCAGCCCCCCCTTCAGGGTTGGAAACACCATATATTTT
15	-	-	TRBV25-1	TRBJ1-5	CASSGVGENNQPQHF	TGTGCCAGCAGTGGTGTAGGGGAAAACAATCAGCCCCAGCATTTT
13	-	-	TRBV11-3	TRBJ1-1	CASSLQGTSEAFF	TGTGCCAGCAGCTTACAGGGAACCTCTGAAGCTTTCTTT
12	-	-	TRBV7-2	TRBJ1-2	CASSPSGYGYTF	TGTGCCAGCAGCCCTTCAGGGTATGGCTACACCTTC
15	TRBD1	-	TRBV5-4	TRBJ2-2	CASSPGQGVPGELFF	TGTGCCAGCAGCCCGGGACAGGGGGTCCCCGGGGAGCTGTTTTTT
15	TRBD1	few	TRBV2	TRBJ1-6	CASYRDRGYNSPLHF	TGTGCCAGCTATCGGGACAGGGGCTATAATTCACCCCTCCACTTT
15	TRBD2	-	TRBV29-1	TRBJ2-3	CSVEVGGVRTDTQYF	TGCAGCGTTGAGGTTGGGGGGGTACGCACAGATACGCAGTATTTT